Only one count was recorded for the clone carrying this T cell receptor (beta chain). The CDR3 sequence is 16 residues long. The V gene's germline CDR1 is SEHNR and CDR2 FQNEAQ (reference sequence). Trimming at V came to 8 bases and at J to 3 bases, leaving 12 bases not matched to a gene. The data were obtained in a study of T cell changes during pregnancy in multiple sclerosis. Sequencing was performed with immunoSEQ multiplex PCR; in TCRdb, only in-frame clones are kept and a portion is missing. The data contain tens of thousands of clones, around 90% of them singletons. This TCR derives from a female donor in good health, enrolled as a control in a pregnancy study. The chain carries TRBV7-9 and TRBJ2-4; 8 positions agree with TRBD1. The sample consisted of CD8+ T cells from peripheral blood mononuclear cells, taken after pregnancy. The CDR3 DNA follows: TGTGCCAGCGGGTACTCACAGGGGGAATACAAAAACATTCAGTACTTC. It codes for CASGYSQGEYKNIQYF.